This TCR beta chain was identified in a study of monozygotic twins with inflammatory bowel disease. Germline V gives CDR1 DFQATT, CDR2 SNEGSKA (reference sequence). The CDR3 is 15 residues long. Using the 5' RACE reads, TCRdb records one entry per CDR3 protein without DNA. Recorded here are about 450,000 distinct CDR3 sequences; the top ten clones represent 2% to 3%. The V gene is TRBV20-1, the J gene TRBJ1-5. Sample: blood. This TCR was recovered from a human donor with ulcerative colitis or Crohn's disease, or a healthy co-twin of an affected twin (not recorded which). This CDR3 reads CSVSTGSFSNQPQHF.